This record covers a single T cell receptor beta chain. Participants had their cohort set by participant-reported clinical history. Recovered participants had two consecutive negative NP/OP PCR tests, healthcare professional clearance, or symptom resolution. The CDR3 is 14 residues long. Germline V lookup: CDR1 LGHNA, CDR2 YSLEER. Trimming removed 0 bases at V and 10 bases at J, with 14 bases between. This sample was taken from a study of blood T cell repertoires in COVID-19. On the study more broadly: Collection of acute and convalescent COVID-19 samples took place in the United States, Italy and Spain.

Per the original data handling: Amplified reference gene primers provided the basis for estimating nucleated cell counts. Only in-frame clones appear in the TCRdb table, and some are missing; sequencing was by immunoSEQ multiplex PCR. That table supplies the V and J calls and clone size; D and trimming were determined from the DNA. The top ten hold less than 8.5% of the sample, which has 150,000 to 200,000 clones, 88% seen once. The J gene is TRBJ2-3, the V gene TRBV4-3; D gene unclear. The sequence was obtained from a woman between 50 and 59 years old who had recovered from COVID-19. What was sequenced was PBMCs or T cells enriched from blood (not recorded which). This CDR3 reads CASSQEHRRLPQYF. The CDR3 DNA sequence: TGCGCCAGCAGCCAAGAACATCGCAGGCTCCCGCAGTATTTT.